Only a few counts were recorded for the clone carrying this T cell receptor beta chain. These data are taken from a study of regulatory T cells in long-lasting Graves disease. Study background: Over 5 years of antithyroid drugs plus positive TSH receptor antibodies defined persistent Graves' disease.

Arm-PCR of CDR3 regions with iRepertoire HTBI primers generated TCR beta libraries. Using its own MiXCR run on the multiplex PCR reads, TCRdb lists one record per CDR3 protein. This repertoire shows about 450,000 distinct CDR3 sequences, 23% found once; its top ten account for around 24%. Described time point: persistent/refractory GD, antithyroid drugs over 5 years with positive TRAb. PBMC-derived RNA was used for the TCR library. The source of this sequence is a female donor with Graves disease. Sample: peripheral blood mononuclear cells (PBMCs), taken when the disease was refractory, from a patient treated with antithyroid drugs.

CDR3 nucleotide sequence: TGTGCCTGGAGCGCCGGGACAGGGGCGAGGGCCGGGGAGCTGTTTTTT. Amino acid sequence: CAWSAGTGARAGELFF. V and J are TRBV30 and TRBJ2-2; 10 positions agree with TRBD1. CDR3 size: 16 residues. With 3 bases clipped from V and 6 bases from J, the junction kept 10 bases outside the gene matches. CDR1 is GTSNPN and CDR2 is SVGIG in the germline V gene (reference sequence).